What follows is one T cell receptor beta chain and its context. This entry is derived from a study of Ad26.COV2.S vaccination and SARS-CoV-2 variants. The sample's treatment: about 20 received Ad26.COV2.S at low or high dose, single or two shots; 5 received placebo; per-sample allocation not given. Sample collection was performed on day 63 after the first vaccine or placebo injection. CDR3 length: 15 residues. CDR1 is MNHEY and CDR2 is SVGAGI in the germline V gene. The ends were cut back, 8 bases at V and 3 bases at J, with 19 bases in the middle. TCRdb's table, derived via immunoSEQ multiplex PCR, lists solely in-frame clones and lacks some. The sample has under 250,000 clones, around 88% seen once.

The sequencing here drew on peripheral blood, taken in a trial of Ad26.COV2.S vaccine versus placebo. V usage is TRBV6-5 and J usage is TRBJ2-5, with D tentatively TRBD2 (6 bases). The source is a person between 18 and 65 years old who received the Ad26.COV2.S COVID-19 vaccine or a placebo. The CDR3 sequence: CASALRGSGKETQYF. The DNA of the CDR3 is TGTGCCAGCGCCCTTCGAGGTAGCGGAAAAGAGACCCAGTACTTC.